The sequence of this T cell receptor beta chain was determined in a study of T-cell reconstitution after alpha-beta-depleted transplantation in children. General study points: Newly produced T cells mostly provided counts and TCRbeta diversity after one year, as hyperexpanded clones declined. After transplant, at about two months, alpha-beta T cells were reportedly derived from several hundred expanded graft clones. High day-60 TCRbeta diversity in some patients came from surviving recipient T cells and thymic progenitors.

The authors prepared the TCRbeta library with unique molecular identifiers. One entry per CDR3 protein results from TCRdb running MiXCR on the PCR reads. The profile shows fewer than 700,000 distinct CDR3 sequences, roughly 23% of them singletons. The CDR3 contains 17 residues. Germline V CDR1 and CDR2: SEHNR, FQNEAQ (reference sequence). The V gene end was trimmed by 3 bases and the J gene end by 3 bases; junction bases not matched to a gene: 10. This clonotype was picked up many times. What it binds is not known. V and J are TRBV7-9 and TRBJ2-5, with 10 bases identical to TRBD2. The source of this sequence is a boy younger than two who had a stem cell transplant for acute myeloid leukemia, so the T cells may come from the graft donor. The sample consisted of PBMCs, mostly from graft donor cells, taken 360 days after TCRalphabeta/CD19-depleted stem cell transplant. The CDR3 coding sequence is TGTGCCAGCAGCTTGTCTAGCGGGGGTCTATTTAAAGAGACCCAGTACTTC. Protein product: CASSLSSGGLFKETQYF.